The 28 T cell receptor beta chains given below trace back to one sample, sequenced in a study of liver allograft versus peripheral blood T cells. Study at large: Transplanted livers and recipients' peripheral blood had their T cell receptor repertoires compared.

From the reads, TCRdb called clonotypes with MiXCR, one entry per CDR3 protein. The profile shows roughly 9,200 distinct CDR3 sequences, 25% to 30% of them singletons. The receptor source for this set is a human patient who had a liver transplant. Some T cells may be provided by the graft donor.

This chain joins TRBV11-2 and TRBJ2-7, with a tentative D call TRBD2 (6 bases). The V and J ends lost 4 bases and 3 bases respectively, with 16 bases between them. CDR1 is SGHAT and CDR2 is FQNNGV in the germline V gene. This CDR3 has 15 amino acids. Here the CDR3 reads CASSSPRGSFYEQYF. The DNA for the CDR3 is TGTGCCAGCAGCTCCCCACGGGGGAGCTTCTACGAGCAGTACTTC.

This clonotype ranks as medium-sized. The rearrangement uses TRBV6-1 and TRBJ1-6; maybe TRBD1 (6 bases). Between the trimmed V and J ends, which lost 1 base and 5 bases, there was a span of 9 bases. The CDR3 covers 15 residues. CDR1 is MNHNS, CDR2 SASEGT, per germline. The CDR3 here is CASSEGTGHNSPLHF. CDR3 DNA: TGTGCCAGCAGTGAAGGAACAGGGCATAATTCACCCCTCCACTTT.

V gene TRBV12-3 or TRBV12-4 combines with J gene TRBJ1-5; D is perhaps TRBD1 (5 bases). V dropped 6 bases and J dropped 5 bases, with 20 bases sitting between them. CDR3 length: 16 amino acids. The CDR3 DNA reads TGTGCCAGCAGATTTTGGGGCGGGGCAGAGGATCAGCCCCAGCATTTT. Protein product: CASRFWGGAEDQPQHF.

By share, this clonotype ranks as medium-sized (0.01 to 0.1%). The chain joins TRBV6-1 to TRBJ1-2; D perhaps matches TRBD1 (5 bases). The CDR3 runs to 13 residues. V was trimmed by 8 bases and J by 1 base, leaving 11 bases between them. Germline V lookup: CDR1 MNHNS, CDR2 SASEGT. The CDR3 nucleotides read TGTGCCAGCCAGGGCCAGCTTAACTATGGCTACACCTTC. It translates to CASQGQLNYGYTF.

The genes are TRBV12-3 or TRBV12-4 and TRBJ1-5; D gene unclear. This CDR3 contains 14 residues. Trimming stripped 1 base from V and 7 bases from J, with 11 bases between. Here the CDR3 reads CASSLEYWGQPQHF. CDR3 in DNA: TGTGCCAGCAGTTTAGAGTATTGGGGACAGCCCCAGCATTTT.

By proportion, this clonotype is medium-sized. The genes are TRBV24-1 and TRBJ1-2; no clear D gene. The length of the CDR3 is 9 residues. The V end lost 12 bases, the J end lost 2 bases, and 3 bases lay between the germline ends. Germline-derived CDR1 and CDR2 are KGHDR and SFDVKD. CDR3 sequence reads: CAPNYGYTF. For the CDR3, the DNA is TGTGCCCCGAACTATGGCTACACCTTC.

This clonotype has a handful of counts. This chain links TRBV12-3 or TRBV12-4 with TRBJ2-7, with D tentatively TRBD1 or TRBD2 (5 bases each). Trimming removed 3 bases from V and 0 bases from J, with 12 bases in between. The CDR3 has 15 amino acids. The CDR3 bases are TGTGCCAGCAGTTTGGGGACGGGTTTCTCCTACGAGCAGTACTTC. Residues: CASSLGTGFSYEQYF.

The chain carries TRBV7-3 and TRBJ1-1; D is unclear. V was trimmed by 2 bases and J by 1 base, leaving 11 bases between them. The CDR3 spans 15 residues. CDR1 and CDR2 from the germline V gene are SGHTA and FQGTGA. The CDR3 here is CASSLQTVPNTEAFF. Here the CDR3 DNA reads TGTGCCAGCAGCTTACAGACGGTACCGAACACTGAAGCTTTCTTT.

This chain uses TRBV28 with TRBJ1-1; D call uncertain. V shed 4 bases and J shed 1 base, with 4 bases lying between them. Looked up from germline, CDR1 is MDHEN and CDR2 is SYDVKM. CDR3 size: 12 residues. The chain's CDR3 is CASSSPNTEAFF. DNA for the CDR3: TGTGCCAGCAGTTCTCCGAACACTGAAGCTTTCTTT.

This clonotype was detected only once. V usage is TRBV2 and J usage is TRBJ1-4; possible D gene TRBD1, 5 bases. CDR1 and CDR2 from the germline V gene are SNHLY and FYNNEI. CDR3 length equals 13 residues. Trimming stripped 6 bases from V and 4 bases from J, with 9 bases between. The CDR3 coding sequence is TGTGCCAGCAGCCGGGACTTTAATGAAAAACTGTTTTTT. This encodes CASSRDFNEKLFF.

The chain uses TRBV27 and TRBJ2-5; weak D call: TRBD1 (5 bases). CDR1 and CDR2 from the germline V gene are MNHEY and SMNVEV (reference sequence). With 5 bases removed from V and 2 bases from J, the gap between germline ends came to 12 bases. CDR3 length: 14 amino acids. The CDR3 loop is CASSLRQTQETQYF. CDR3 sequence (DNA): TGTGCCAGCAGTCTAAGACAGACACAAGAGACCCAGTACTTC.

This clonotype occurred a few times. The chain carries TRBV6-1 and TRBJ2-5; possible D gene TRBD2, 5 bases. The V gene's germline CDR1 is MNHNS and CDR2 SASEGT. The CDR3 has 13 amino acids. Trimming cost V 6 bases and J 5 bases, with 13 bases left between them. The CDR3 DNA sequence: TGTGCCAGCAGGACGGCAGGCGGGGAGACCCAGTACTTC. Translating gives CASRTAGGETQYF.

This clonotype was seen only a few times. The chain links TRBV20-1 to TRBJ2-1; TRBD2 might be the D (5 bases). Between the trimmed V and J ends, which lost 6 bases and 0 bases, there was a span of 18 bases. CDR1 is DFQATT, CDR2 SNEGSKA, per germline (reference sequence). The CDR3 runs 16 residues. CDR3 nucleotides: TGCAGTGCCGCTGAGGGCGGGTGGAGCTCCTACAATGAGCAGTTCTTC. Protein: CSAAEGGWSSYNEQFF.

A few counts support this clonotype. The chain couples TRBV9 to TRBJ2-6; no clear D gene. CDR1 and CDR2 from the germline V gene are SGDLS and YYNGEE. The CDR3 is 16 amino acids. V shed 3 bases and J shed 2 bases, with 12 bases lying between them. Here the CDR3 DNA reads TGTGCCAGCAGCGCCACTTTGGAAACTGGGGCCAACGTCCTGACTTTC. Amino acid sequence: CASSATLETGANVLTF.

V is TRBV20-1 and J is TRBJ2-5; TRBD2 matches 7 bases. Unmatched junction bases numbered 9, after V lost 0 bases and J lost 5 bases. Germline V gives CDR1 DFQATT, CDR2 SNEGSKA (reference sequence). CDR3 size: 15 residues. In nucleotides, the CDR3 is TGCAGTGCTAGAGATTGGGGCCAGGGAGGGGAGACCCAGTACTTC. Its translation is CSARDWGQGGETQYF.

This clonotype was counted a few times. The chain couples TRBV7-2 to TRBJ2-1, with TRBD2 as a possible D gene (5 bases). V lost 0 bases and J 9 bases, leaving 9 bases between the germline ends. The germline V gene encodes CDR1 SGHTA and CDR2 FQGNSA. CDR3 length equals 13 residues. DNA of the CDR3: TGTGCCAGCAGCTTAGCGGGAGCAGGTGAGCAGTTCTTC. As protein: CASSLAGAGEQFF.

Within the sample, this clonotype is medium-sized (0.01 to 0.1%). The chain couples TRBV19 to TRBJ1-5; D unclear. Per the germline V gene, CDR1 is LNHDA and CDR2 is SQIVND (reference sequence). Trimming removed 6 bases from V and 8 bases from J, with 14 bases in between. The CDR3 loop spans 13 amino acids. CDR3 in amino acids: CASSLRRSEPQHF. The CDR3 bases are TGTGCCAGTAGCCTTAGGAGGAGTGAGCCCCAGCATTTT.

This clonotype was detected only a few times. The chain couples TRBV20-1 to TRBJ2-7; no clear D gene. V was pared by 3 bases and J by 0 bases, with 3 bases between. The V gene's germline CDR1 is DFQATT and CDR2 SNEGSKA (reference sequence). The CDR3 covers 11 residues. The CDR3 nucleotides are TGCAGTGCTAGGGTCTCCTACGAGCAGTACTTC. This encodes CSARVSYEQYF.

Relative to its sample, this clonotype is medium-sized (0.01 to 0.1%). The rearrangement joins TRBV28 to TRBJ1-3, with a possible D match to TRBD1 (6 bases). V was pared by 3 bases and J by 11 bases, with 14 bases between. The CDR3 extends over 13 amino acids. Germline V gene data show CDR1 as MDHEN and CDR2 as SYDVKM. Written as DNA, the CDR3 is TGTGCCAGCAGTTTGGGGGCGAGACTCGCCATATATTTT. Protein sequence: CASSLGARLAIYF.

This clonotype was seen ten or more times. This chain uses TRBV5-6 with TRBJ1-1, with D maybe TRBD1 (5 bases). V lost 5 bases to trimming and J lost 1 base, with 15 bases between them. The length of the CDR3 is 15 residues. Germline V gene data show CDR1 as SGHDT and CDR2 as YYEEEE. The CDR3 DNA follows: TGTGCCAGCAGTTTCCTACAGGTTGCGAACACTGAAGCTTTCTTT. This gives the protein CASSFLQVANTEAFF.

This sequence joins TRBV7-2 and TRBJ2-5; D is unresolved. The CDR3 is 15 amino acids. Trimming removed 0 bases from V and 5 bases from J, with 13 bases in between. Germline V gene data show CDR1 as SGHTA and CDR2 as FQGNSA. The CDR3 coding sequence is TGTGCCAGCAGCTTAGCGGGCGGCAGGTGGGAGACCCAGTACTTC. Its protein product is CASSLAGGRWETQYF.

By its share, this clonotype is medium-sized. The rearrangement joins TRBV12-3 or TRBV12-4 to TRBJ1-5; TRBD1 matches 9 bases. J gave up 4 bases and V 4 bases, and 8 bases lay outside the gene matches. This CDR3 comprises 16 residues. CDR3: CASSSGQGSPNQPQHF. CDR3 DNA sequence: TGTGCCAGCAGTTCGGGACAGGGATCCCCAAATCAGCCCCAGCATTTT.

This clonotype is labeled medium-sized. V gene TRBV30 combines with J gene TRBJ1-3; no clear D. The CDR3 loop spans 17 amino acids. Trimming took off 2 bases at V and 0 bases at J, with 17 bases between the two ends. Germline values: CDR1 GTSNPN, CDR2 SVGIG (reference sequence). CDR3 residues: CAWSPRIQDNSGNTIYF. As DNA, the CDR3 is TGTGCCTGGAGTCCGCGGATCCAAGACAACTCTGGAAACACCATATATTTT.

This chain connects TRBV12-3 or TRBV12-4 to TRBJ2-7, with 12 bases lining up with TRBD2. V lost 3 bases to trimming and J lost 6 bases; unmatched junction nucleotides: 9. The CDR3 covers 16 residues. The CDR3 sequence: CASSFASGGEAVEQYF. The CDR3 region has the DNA TGTGCCAGCAGTTTTGCTAGCGGGGGGGAGGCTGTCGAGCAGTACTTC.

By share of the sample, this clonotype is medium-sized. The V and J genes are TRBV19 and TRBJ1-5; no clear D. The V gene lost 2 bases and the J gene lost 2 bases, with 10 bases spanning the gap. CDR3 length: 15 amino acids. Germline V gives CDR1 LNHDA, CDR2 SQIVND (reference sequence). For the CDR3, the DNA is TGTGCCAGTAGTATATCCATACCTGGCAATCAGCCCCAGCATTTT. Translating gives CASSISIPGNQPQHF.

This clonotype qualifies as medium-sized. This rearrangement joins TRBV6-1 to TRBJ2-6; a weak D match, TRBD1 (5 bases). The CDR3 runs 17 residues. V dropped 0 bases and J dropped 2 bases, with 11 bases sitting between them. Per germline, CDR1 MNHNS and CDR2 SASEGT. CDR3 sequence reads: CASSEAFRVAGANVLTF. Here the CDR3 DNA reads TGTGCCAGCAGTGAAGCCTTCAGGGTGGCTGGGGCCAACGTCCTGACTTTC.

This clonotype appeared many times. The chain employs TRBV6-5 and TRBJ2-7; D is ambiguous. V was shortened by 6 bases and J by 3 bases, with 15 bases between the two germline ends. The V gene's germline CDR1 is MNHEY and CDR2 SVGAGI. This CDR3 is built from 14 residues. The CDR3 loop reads CASSRRAASYEQYF. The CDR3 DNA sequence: TGTGCCAGCAGCCGAAGGGCAGCCAGCTACGAGCAGTACTTC.

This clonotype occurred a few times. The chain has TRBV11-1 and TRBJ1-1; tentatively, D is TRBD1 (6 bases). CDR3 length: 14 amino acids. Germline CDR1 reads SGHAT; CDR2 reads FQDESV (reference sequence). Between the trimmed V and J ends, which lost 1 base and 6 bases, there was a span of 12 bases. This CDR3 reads CASSLGRGQAEAFF. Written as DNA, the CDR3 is TGTGCCAGCAGCTTAGGACGGGGGCAGGCTGAAGCTTTCTTT.